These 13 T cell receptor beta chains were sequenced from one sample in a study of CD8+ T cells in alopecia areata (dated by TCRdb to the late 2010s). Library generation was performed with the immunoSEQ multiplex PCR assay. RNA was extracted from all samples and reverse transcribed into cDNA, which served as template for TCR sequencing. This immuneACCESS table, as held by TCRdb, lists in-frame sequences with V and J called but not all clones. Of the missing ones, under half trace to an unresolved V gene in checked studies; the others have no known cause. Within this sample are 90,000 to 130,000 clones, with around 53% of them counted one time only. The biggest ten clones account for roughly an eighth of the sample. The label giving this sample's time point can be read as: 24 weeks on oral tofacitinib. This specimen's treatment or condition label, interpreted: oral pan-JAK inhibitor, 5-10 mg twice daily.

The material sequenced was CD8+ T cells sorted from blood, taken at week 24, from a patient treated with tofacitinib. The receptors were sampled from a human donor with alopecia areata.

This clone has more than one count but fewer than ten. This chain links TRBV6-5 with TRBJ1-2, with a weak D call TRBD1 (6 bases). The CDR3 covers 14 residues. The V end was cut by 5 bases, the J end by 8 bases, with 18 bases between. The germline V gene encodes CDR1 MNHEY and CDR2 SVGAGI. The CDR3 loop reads CASSDSGTSRGYTF. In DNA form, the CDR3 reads TGTGCCAGCAGTGATTCCGGGACAAGCCGCGGCTACACCTTC.

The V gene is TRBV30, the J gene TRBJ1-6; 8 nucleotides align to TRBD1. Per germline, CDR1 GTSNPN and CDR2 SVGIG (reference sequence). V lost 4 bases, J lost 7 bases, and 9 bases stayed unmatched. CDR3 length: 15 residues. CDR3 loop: CAWIPGTGGNSPLHF. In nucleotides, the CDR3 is TGTGCCTGGATCCCCGGGACAGGAGGCAATTCACCCCTCCACTTT.

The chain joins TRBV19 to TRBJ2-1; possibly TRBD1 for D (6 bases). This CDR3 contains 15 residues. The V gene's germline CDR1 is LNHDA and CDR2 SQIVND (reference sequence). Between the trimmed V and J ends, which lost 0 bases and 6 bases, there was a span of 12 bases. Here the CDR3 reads CASSIDREGVNEQFF. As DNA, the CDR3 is TGTGCCAGTAGTATAGATCGCGAGGGGGTCAATGAGCAGTTCTTC.

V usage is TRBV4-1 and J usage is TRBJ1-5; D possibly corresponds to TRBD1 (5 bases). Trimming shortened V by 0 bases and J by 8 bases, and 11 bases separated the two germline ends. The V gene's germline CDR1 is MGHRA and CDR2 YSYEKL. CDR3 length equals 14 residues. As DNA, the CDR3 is TGCGCCAGCAGCCAAGAGATGGGGCTCAAGCCCCAGCATTTT. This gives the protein CASSQEMGLKPQHF.

The CDR3 sequence is CASSQVGGRNTGELFF. CDR3 sequence (DNA): TGTGCCAGCAGCCAAGTCGGCGGACGGAACACCGGGGAGCTGTTTTTT. V and J are TRBV14 and TRBJ2-2, with D unclear. Per the germline V gene, CDR1 is SGHDN and CDR2 is FVKESK. The V end was cut by 1 base, the J end by 1 base, with 10 bases between. This CDR3 comprises 16 residues.

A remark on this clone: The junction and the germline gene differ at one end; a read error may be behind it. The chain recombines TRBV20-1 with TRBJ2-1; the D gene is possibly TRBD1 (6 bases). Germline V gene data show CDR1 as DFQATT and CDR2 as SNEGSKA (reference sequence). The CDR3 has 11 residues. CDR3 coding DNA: TGCAGTGCGAGAGAGGGGGATGAGCAGTTCTTC. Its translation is CSAREGDEQFF.

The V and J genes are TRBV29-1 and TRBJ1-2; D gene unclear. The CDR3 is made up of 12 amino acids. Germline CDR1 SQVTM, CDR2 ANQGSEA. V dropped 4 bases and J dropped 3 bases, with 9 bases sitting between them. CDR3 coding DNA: TGCAGCGTTGTATCTCAAGACTATGGCTACACCTTC. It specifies CSVVSQDYGYTF.

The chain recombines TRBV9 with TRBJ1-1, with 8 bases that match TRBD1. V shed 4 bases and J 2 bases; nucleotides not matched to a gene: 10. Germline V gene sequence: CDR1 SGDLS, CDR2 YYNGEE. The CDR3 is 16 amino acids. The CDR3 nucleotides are TGTGCCAGCAGCCCCGGATCCCAGGGGGCAAACACTGAAGCTTTCTTT. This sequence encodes CASSPGSQGANTEAFF.

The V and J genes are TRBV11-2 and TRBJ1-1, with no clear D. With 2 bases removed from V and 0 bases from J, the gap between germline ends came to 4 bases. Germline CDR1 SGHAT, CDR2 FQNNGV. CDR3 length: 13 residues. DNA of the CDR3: TGTGCCAGCAGCTTAATAGTGAACACTGAAGCTTTCTTT. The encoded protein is CASSLIVNTEAFF.

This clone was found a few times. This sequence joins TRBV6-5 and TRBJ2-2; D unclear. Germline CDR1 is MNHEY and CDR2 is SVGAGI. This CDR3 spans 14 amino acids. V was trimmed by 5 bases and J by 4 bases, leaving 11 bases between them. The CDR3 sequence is CASSPIGFTGELFF. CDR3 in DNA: TGTGCCAGCAGTCCTATTGGGTTCACCGGGGAGCTGTTTTTT.

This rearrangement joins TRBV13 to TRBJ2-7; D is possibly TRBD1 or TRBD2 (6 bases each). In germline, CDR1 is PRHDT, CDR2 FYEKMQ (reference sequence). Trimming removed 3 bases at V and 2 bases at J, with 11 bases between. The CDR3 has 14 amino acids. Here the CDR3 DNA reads TGTGCCAGCAGCTTCGGGGGCGCCACCTACGAGCAGTACTTC. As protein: CASSFGGATYEQYF.

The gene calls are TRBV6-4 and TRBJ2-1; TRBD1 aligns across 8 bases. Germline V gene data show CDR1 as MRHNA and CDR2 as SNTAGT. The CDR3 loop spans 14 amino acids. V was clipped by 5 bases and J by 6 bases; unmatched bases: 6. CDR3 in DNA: TGTGCCAGCAGTACGGGAACAGGGGGCAATGAGCAGTTCTTC. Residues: CASSTGTGGNEQFF.

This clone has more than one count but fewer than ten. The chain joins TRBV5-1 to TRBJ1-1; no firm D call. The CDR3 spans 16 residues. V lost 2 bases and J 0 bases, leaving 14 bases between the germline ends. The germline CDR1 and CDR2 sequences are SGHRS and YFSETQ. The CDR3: CASSFKGRDMNTEAFF. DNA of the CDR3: TGCGCCAGCAGCTTCAAGGGAAGAGACATGAACACTGAAGCTTTCTTT.